This T cell receptor beta chain derives from a study of blood T cell repertoires in COVID-19. On the study more broadly: Samples of COVID-19 (acute and convalescent) were obtained from the United States, Italy and Spain. Nucleic acid was either cDNA or gDNA, and it came from T cells, B-cell-depleted T cells, or PBMCs.

Authors' analysis steps: Amplification with reference gene primers provided the estimates of nucleated cell counts. Assay used: immunoSEQ multiplex PCR; TCRdb lists only in-frame clones, some missing. From that table come the V and J calls and clone size; the DNA was used to work out D and trimming. The sample has approximately 260,000 clones, approximately 87% seen once. This clone came up a few times. The sample comprised peripheral blood. This TCR came from a man aged 55 to 70 who had recovered from COVID-19.

CDR3 amino acids: CASSESRRTGSYEQYF. Written as DNA, the CDR3 is TGTGCCAGCAGTGAATCTAGGAGGACCGGCTCCTACGAGCAGTACTTC. This chain uses TRBV2 with TRBJ2-7, with D possibly being TRBD2 (5 bases). The CDR3 loop spans 16 amino acids. Looked up from germline, CDR1 is SNHLY and CDR2 is FYNNEI. Between the trimmed V and J ends, which lost 2 bases and 0 bases, there was a span of 14 bases.